This TCR beta chain was found in a study of graft-versus-host responses after intestinal transplantation. About the study: Induction with anti-thymocyte globulin, then tacrolimus and steroids for roughly three years, was given to all recipients.

Overall study findings and caveats: Detected in recipient marrow were GvH clones, some of which were first observed in ileum or blood.

Clones were sequenced by immunoSEQ multiplex PCR, and TCRdb holds only the in-frame ones, with some missing. Of more than 20,000 clones in the sample, 85% to 90% were seen once. The CDR3 sequence is 16 residues long. Trimming took 3 bases from V and 12 from J, leaving 26 bases between them. In germline, CDR1 is MRHNA, CDR2 SNTAGT. As for this clone: Its antigen is not known.

This sequence joins TRBV6-4 and TRBJ2-5, with D perhaps assigned TRBD1 or TRBD2 (5 bases each). Material: PBMCs, obtained about 63 days after intestinal transplantation. This clonotype was obtained from a human patient who received an intestinal transplant, so some T cells may come from the graft donor. CDR3: CASSEGAQTPERGEYF. The CDR3 bases are TGTGCCAGCAGTGAAGGAGCACAAACCCCTGAGAGGGGTGAGTACTTC.